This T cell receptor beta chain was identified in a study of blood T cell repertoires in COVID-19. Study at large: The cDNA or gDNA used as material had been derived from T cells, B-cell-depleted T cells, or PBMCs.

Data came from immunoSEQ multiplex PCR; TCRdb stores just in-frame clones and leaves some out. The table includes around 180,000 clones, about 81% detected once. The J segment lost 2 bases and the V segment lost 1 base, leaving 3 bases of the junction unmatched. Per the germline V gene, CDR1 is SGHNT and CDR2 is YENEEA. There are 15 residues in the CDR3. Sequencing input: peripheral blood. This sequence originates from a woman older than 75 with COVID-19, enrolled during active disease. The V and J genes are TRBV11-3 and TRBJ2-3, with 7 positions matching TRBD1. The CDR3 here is CASSLAGQDTDTQYF. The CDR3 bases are TGTGCCAGCAGCTTAGCTGGACAGGACACAGATACGCAGTATTTT.